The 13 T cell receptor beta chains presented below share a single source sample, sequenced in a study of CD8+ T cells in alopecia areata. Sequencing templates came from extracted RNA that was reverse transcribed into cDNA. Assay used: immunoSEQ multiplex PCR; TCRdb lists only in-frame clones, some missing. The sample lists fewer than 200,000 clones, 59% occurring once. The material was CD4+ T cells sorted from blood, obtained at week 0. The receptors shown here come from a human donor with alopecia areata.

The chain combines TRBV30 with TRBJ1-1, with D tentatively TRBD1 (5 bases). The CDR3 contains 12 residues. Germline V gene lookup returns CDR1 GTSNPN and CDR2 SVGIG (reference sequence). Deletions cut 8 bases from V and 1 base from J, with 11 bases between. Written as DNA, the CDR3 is TGTGCCGAGGGACGCTGGAACACTGAAGCTTTCTTT. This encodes CAEGRWNTEAFF.

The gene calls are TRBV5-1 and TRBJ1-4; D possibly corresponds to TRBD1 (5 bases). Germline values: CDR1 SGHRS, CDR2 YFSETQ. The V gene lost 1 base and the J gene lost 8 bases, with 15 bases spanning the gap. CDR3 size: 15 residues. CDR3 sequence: CASSLSGQGGEKLFF. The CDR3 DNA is TGCGCCAGCAGCTTGTCGGGCCAGGGAGGCGAAAAACTGTTTTTT.

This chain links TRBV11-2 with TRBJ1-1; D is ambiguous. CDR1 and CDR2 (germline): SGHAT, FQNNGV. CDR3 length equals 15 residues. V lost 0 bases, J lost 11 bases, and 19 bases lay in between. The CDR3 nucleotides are TGTGCCAGCAGCTTAGATGGGAGAGGGTCGGTGGTGGCTTTCTTT. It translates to CASSLDGRGSVVAFF.

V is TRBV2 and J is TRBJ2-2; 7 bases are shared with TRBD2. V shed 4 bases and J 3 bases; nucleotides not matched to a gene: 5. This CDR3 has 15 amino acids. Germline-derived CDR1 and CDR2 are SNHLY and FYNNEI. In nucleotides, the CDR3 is TGTGCCAGCAGTGTACCTCGGGGGGACACCGGGGAGCTGTTTTTT. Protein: CASSVPRGDTGELFF. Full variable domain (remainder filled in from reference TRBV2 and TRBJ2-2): EPEVTQTPSHQVTQMGQEVILRCVPISNHLYFYWYRQILGQKVEFLVSFYNNEISEKSEIFDDQFSVERPDGSNFTLKIRSTKLEDSAMYFCASSVPRGDTGELFFGEGSRLTVL.

The CDR3 spells CASSELRTVLGQPQHF. The CDR3 bases are TGTGCCAGCAGTGAACTGAGAACAGTTCTGGGTCAGCCCCAGCATTTT. This chain uses TRBV6-1 with TRBJ1-5; D unresolved. V dropped 2 bases and J dropped 6 bases, with 17 bases sitting between them. The CDR3 is made up of 16 amino acids. Germline V gene sequence: CDR1 MNHNS, CDR2 SASEGT.

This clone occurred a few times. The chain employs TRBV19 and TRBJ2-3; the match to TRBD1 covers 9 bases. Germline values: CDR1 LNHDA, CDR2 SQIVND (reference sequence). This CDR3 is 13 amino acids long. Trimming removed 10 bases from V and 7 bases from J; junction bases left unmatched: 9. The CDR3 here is CATSGQGGNTQYF. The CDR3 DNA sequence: TGTGCCACTTCGGGACAGGGCGGGAATACGCAGTATTTT.

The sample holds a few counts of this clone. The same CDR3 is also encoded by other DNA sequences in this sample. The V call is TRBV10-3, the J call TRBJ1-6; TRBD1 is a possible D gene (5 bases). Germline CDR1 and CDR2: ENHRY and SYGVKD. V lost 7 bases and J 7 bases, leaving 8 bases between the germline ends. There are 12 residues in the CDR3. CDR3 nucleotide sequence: TGTGCCATCAAGGGGCGAAATTCACCCCTCCACTTT. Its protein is CAIKGRNSPLHF.

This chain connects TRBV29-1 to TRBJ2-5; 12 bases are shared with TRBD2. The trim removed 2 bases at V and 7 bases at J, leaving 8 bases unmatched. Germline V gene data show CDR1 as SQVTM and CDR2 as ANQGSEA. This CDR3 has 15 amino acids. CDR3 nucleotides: TGCAGCGTTGAACCGGGCGCTAGCGGGGGGGGGACCCAGTACTTC. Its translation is CSVEPGASGGGTQYF.

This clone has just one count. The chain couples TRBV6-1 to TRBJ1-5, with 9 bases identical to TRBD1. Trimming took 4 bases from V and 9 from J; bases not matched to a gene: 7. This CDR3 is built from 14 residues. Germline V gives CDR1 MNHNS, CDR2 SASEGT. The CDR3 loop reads CASSARQGESPQHF. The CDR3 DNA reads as TGTGCCAGCAGTGCTAGACAGGGGGAGTCGCCCCAGCATTTT.

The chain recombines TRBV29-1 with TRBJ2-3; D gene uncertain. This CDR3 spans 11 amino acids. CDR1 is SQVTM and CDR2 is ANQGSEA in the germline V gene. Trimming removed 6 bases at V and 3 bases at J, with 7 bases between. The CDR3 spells CSVSLTDTQYF. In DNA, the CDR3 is TGCAGCGTCTCACTAACAGATACGCAGTATTTT.

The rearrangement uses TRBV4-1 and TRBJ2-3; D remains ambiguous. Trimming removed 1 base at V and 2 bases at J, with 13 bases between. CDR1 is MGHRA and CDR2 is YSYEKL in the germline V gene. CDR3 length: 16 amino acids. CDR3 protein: CASSQVDMGFTDTQYF. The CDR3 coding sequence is TGCGCCAGCAGCCAAGTTGACATGGGCTTCACAGATACGCAGTATTTT.

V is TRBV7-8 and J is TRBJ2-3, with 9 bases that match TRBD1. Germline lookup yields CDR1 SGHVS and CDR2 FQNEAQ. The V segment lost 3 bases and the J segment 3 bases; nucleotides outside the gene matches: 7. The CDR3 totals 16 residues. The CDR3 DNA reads TGTGCCAGCAGCTTGGCCGGGACAGGGCGGACAGATACGCAGTATTTT. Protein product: CASSLAGTGRTDTQYF. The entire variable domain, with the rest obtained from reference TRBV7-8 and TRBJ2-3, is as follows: GAGVSQSPRYKVAKRGQDVALRCDPISGHVSLFWYQQALGQGPEFLTYFQNEAQLDKSGLPSDRFFAERPEGSVSTLKIQRTQQEDSAVYLCASSLAGTGRTDTQYFGPGTRLTVL.

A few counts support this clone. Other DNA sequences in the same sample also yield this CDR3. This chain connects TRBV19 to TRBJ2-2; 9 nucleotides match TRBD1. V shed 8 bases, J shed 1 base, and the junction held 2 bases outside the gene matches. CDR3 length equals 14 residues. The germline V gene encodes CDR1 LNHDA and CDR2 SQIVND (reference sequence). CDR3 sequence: CASRQGGNTGELFF. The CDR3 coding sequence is TGTGCCAGTCGACAGGGGGGGAACACCGGGGAGCTGTTTTTT.